This TCR beta chain was sequenced during a study of blood T cell repertoires in COVID-19. Study overall: COVID-19 samples, acute and convalescent, were from the United States, Italy and Spain. The analysed material was cDNA or gDNA that came from T cells, B-cell-depleted T cells, or PBMCs.

Methods used by the authors: Counts of nucleated cells, estimated from reference gene primer amplification, were obtained. Assay used: immunoSEQ multiplex PCR; TCRdb lists only in-frame clones, some missing. The DNA was the basis for D and trimming; V, J and clone size are from that table. The sample consists of 220,000 or so clones, about 80% of them appearing once. The CDR3 is made up of 14 amino acids. With 4 bases removed from V and 5 bases from J, the gap between germline ends came to 12 bases. Germline V CDR1 and CDR2: GTSNPN, SVGIG (reference sequence). Sequenced input: peripheral blood. This receptor was taken from a woman in her sixties with acute or convalescent COVID-19. This chain connects TRBV30 to TRBJ1-6; a possible D gene is TRBD1 (6 bases). In DNA, the CDR3 is TGTGCCTGGACAACAGGGACGAATAATTCACCCCTCCACTTT. Residues: CAWTTGTNNSPLHF.